This TCR beta chain was retrieved from a study of blood T cell repertoires in COVID-19. Study-wide context: Nucleic acid was either cDNA or gDNA, and it came from T cells, B-cell-depleted T cells, or PBMCs.

In the original processing: By means of reference gene primer amplification, nucleated cell counts were estimated. The method was immunoSEQ multiplex PCR; TCRdb's version includes in-frame clones alone and lacks a portion of them. The V and J calls and the clone size are those of that table, but D and trimming were determined from the DNA. The sample yields 450,000 or so clones, 85% to 90% seen once. There are 15 residues in the CDR3. V gave up 0 bases and J gave up 4 bases; unmatched junction bases: 6. Germline lookup yields CDR1 SGDLS and CDR2 YYNGEE. A Seattle source enrolled patients during active infection and followed them longitudinally.

The chain is built from TRBV9 and TRBJ2-7; 8 positions agree with TRBD2. Sequencing used peripheral blood. The receptor's source is a man aged 18 to 30 with COVID-19, enrolled during active disease. In DNA form, the CDR3 reads TGTGCCAGCAGCGTAGCCCCAAGCGGGGGTTACGAGCAGTACTTC. It yields the protein CASSVAPSGGYEQYF.